Following are 31 T cell receptor beta chains from one sample sequenced in a study of shared clonotypes between healthy human individuals. Produced via immunoSEQ multiplex PCR; TCRdb's table is partial and in-frame only. Here the sample spans approximately 100,000 clones, about 71% being singletons. The sequencing input was memory CD8+ T cells sorted from blood. Sample subset: CD45RO+ cells pooled with CCR7-negative TemRA cells. The receptors shown here come from a woman aged 25 to 39 in good health.

This clone has only a few counts. The chain has TRBV4-1 and TRBJ2-6, with D possibly being TRBD1 (6 bases). The CDR3 length is 18 residues. The germline V gene has CDR1 MGHRA and CDR2 YSYEKL. Trimming stripped 5 bases from V and 0 bases from J, with 17 bases between. The CDR3 sequence: CASSKLDRVFSGANVLTF. CDR3 coding DNA: TGCGCCAGCAGCAAGTTGGACAGAGTATTCTCTGGGGCCAACGTCCTGACTTTC.

The chain links TRBV7-9 to TRBJ1-2; D perhaps matches TRBD1 (6 bases). CDR1 and CDR2 (germline): SEHNR, FQNEAQ (reference sequence). V was clipped by 8 bases and J by 6 bases, with 13 bases between them. The CDR3 totals 12 residues. In DNA, the CDR3 is TGTGCCAGCGAAAGCAGGGGTGATGGCTACACCTTC. This encodes CASESRGDGYTF.

The V gene is TRBV27, the J gene TRBJ2-1; weak D call: TRBD1 (6 bases). Germline assignment: CDR1 MNHEY and CDR2 SMNVEV (reference sequence). This CDR3 comprises 14 residues. Trimming stripped 8 bases from V and 8 bases from J, with 19 bases between. CDR3 sequence (DNA): TGTGCCAGCGGGGTGGCAGGGGTTCGAGATGAGCAGTTCTTC. Encoded protein: CASGVAGVRDEQFF.

The CDR3 DNA reads TGTGCCAGCAGTTCCTATACGGGGGAGCTGTTTTTT. Residues: CASSSYTGELFF. The chain links TRBV27 to TRBJ2-2; no firm D call. This CDR3 comprises 12 residues. Germline V gives CDR1 MNHEY, CDR2 SMNVEV (reference sequence). V gave up 4 bases and J gave up 8 bases, with 8 bases separating them.

The gene calls are TRBV2 and TRBJ2-7, with TRBD2 identical over 7 bases. The V and J ends lost 4 bases and 0 bases, in that order; junction bases with no gene match: 3. The CDR3 consists of 14 residues. The germline CDR1 and CDR2 sequences are SNHLY and FYNNEI. The CDR3 sequence: CASSGGGISYEQYF. The CDR3 coding sequence is TGTGCCAGCAGTGGGGGGGGAATCTCCTACGAGCAGTACTTC.

The chain links TRBV10-3 to TRBJ1-1; D call uncertain. Germline V gene lookup returns CDR1 ENHRY and CDR2 SYGVKD. The CDR3 covers 13 residues. The germline V and J ends were trimmed by 3 bases and 5 bases, with 10 bases remaining between them. The CDR3 reads CAISEERATEAFF. CDR3 DNA sequence: TGTGCCATCAGTGAAGAGAGGGCTACTGAAGCTTTCTTT.

The chain has TRBV9 and TRBJ2-7, with D maybe TRBD2 (5 bases). Germline-derived CDR1 and CDR2 are SGDLS and YYNGEE. The germline V and J ends were trimmed by 0 bases and 7 bases, with 17 bases remaining between them. This CDR3 spans 15 amino acids. The CDR3 protein is CASSVVEGLATEQYF. The CDR3 DNA is TGTGCCAGCAGCGTAGTTGAAGGACTGGCTACAGAGCAGTACTTC.

The chain has TRBV7-8 and TRBJ2-7; D may be TRBD1 (5 bases). The CDR3 extends over 13 amino acids. Trimming removed 8 bases from V and 2 bases from J, with 13 bases in between. Germline V gene data show CDR1 as SGHVS and CDR2 as FQNEAQ. For the CDR3, the DNA is TGTGCCAGCGTTTCGCCACAGGCCTACGAGCAGTACTTC. Amino acid sequence: CASVSPQAYEQYF.

The chain couples TRBV27 to TRBJ2-3; D uncertain. Trimming pared 5 bases from V and 2 bases from J, leaving 20 bases between. The V gene's germline CDR1 is MNHEY and CDR2 SMNVEV (reference sequence). The CDR3 runs 17 residues. The CDR3: CASSHYLIRHDTDTQYF. For the CDR3, the DNA is TGTGCCAGCAGTCACTACCTGATCAGGCATGACACAGATACGCAGTATTTT.

The chain has TRBV5-6 and TRBJ2-5, with TRBD2 as a possible D gene (6 bases). Deletions cut 4 bases from V and 1 base from J, with 11 bases between. CDR3 size: 14 residues. The germline V gene encodes CDR1 SGHDT and CDR2 YYEEEE. CDR3 DNA: TGTGCCAGCAGCCAGGGACTGCTCCAAGAGACCCAGTACTTC. Translating it yields CASSQGLLQETQYF.

V is TRBV28 and J is TRBJ2-7; D possibly matches TRBD1 or TRBD2 (8 bases each). V shed 7 bases and J shed 2 bases, with 30 bases lying between them. The germline V gene encodes CDR1 MDHEN and CDR2 SYDVKM. The CDR3 has 19 residues. CDR3 sequence: CASILPRPGRDRSPYEQYF. In nucleotides, the CDR3 is TGTGCCAGCATCCTCCCGAGACCCGGGAGGGACAGGTCCCCCTACGAGCAGTACTTC.

The V and J genes are TRBV27 and TRBJ2-5, with D possibly being TRBD1 (5 bases). The germline V and J ends were trimmed by 3 bases and 4 bases, with 15 bases remaining between them. CDR1 MNHEY and CDR2 SMNVEV come from the germline V gene (reference sequence). This CDR3 has 15 amino acids. The CDR3 spells CASSFLAGQIETQYF. CDR3 DNA sequence: TGTGCCAGCAGTTTTCTTGCAGGGCAAATAGAGACCCAGTACTTC.

This chain uses TRBV27 with TRBJ2-2; possibly TRBD1 for D (9 bases). V was shortened by 10 bases and J by 6 bases, with 21 bases between the two germline ends. Looked up from germline, CDR1 is MNHEY and CDR2 is SMNVEV (reference sequence). The CDR3 sequence is 15 residues long. DNA for the CDR3: TGTGCCACAAAGCGGGGGACAGGGACTTCCGGGGAGCTGTTTTTT. Amino acid sequence: CATKRGTGTSGELFF.

This clone appeared a few times. The chain employs TRBV4-2 and TRBJ2-3; a weak D match, TRBD1 (7 bases). Trimming took 0 bases from V and 1 from J, leaving 11 bases between them. This CDR3 comprises 16 residues. Germline lookup yields CDR1 LGHNA and CDR2 YNFKEQ. CDR3 protein: CASSQETGTGTDTQYF. The CDR3 DNA reads as TGTGCCAGCAGCCAAGAGACAGGGACTGGCACAGATACGCAGTATTTT.

The chain carries TRBV7-9 and TRBJ2-7; 7 nucleotides agree with TRBD2. The CDR3 contains 14 residues. In germline, CDR1 is SEHNR, CDR2 FQNEAQ (reference sequence). Losses at the gene ends were 5 bases for V and 3 bases for J; bases not matched to a gene: 7. In nucleotides, the CDR3 is TGTGCCAGCAGCGACCTAGCGGCTAACTACGAGCAGTACTTC. Its protein product is CASSDLAANYEQYF.

The chain couples TRBV5-4 to TRBJ2-3; 7 positions match TRBD1. J lost 6 bases, V lost 3 bases, and 10 bases had no gene match. CDR3 length equals 15 residues. Per germline, CDR1 SGHNT and CDR2 YYREEE (reference sequence). For the CDR3, the DNA is TGTGCCAGCAGCTGGTCGGGACAGCCCATGGATACGCAGTATTTT. It yields the protein CASSWSGQPMDTQYF.

The rearrangement uses TRBV5-8 and TRBJ2-1, with unresolved D. V was cut by 4 bases and J by 8 bases, with 7 bases left in between. CDR1 is SGHTS, CDR2 YDEGEE, per germline. CDR3 size: 11 residues. The chain's CDR3 is CASSPGYEQFF. The CDR3 DNA sequence: TGTGCCAGCAGCCCGGGCTATGAGCAGTTCTTC. The variable domain in full, completed from reference TRBV5-8 and TRBJ2-1, reads EAGVTQSPTHLIKTRGQQATLRCSPISGHTSVYWYQQALGLGLQFLLWYDEGEERNRGNFPPRFSGRQFPNYSSELNVNALELEDSALYLCASSPGYEQFFGPGTRLTVL.

The DNA of the CDR3 is TGCGCCAGCAGCTTGAATAGCAGATGGTTCGGGTACGAGCAGTACTTC. This translates into CASSLNSRWFGYEQYF. This chain links TRBV5-1 with TRBJ2-7; D gene ambiguous. With 1 base removed from V and 4 bases from J, the gap between germline ends came to 18 bases. CDR3 length: 16 residues. Germline CDR1 and CDR2: SGHRS and YFSETQ.

The chain uses TRBV2 and TRBJ2-7; no clear D. V was trimmed by 5 bases and J by 0 bases, leaving 5 bases between them. CDR1 and CDR2 (germline): SNHLY, FYNNEI. The CDR3 runs 12 residues. DNA of the CDR3: TGTGCCAGCAGTCCGAGCTCCTACGAGCAGTACTTC. This gives the protein CASSPSSYEQYF. Complete variable domain (other parts from reference TRBV2 and TRBJ2-7): EPEVTQTPSHQVTQMGQEVILRCVPISNHLYFYWYRQILGQKVEFLVSFYNNEISEKSEIFDDQFSVERPDGSNFTLKIRSTKLEDSAMYFCASSPSSYEQYFGPGTRLTVT.

Ten or more counts support this clone. The V and J genes are TRBV11-2 and TRBJ1-1; D may be TRBD1 (6 bases). Germline CDR1 is SGHAT and CDR2 is FQNNGV. This CDR3 is built from 11 residues. V shed 3 bases and J shed 7 bases, with 6 bases lying between them. The CDR3 sequence is CASSLTGEAFF. The DNA for the CDR3 is TGTGCCAGCAGCTTGACAGGTGAAGCTTTCTTT.

This clone has just one count. V gene TRBV7-9 combines with J gene TRBJ2-5, with 8 nucleotides matching TRBD2. The CDR3 extends over 15 amino acids. Per germline, CDR1 SEHNR and CDR2 FQNEAQ (reference sequence). V trimming: 2 bases; J trimming: 3 bases; junction bases outside the gene matches: 5. The CDR3 region has the DNA TGTGCCAGCAGCTTAAGCACGGGAGGGGAAGAGACCCAGTACTTC. The encoded protein is CASSLSTGGEETQYF. The full variable domain, completed using reference TRBV7-9 and TRBJ2-5, is DTGVSQNPRHKITKRGQNVTFRCDPISEHNRLYWYRQTLGQGPEFLTYFQNEAQLEKSRLLSDRFSAERPKGSFSTLEIQRTEQGDSAMYLCASSLSTGGEETQYFGPGTRLLVL.

The rearrangement joins TRBV9 to TRBJ2-1, with D possibly being TRBD2 (6 bases). CDR3 length equals 16 residues. Trimming removed 0 bases at V and 7 bases at J, with 17 bases between. Germline V CDR1 and CDR2: SGDLS, YYNGEE. The CDR3 sequence: CASSVAWGDVGNEQFF. The CDR3 region has the DNA TGTGCCAGCAGCGTAGCCTGGGGGGACGTTGGGAATGAGCAGTTCTTC. Supplemented by reference TRBV9 and TRBJ2-1, the full variable domain reads DSGVTQTPKHLITATGQRVTLRCSPRSGDLSVYWYQQSLDQGLQFLIQYYNGEERAKGNILERFSAQQFPDLHSELNLSSLELGDSALYFCASSVAWGDVGNEQFFGPGTRLTVL.

The chain has TRBV2 and TRBJ2-6; weak D call: TRBD2 (5 bases). CDR3 length: 16 amino acids. CDR1 and CDR2 (germline): SNHLY, FYNNEI. The germline V and J ends were trimmed by 2 bases and 2 bases, with 10 bases remaining between them. The CDR3 sequence: CASSEWRYPGANVLTF. The DNA for the CDR3 is TGTGCCAGCAGTGAATGGAGGTACCCTGGGGCCAACGTCCTGACTTTC.

The chain links TRBV28 to TRBJ1-2, with D perhaps TRBD1 (5 bases). The CDR3 runs 16 residues. CDR1 and CDR2 (germline): MDHEN, SYDVKM. V lost 6 bases and J lost 4, with 21 bases in between. The CDR3 loop is CASSPAPGSVSYGYTF. The CDR3 nucleotides read TGTGCCAGCAGCCCCGCCCCAGGGTCGGTATCCTATGGCTACACCTTC.

V and J are TRBV7-9 and TRBJ2-1; TRBD2 might be the D (5 bases). The CDR3 sequence is 14 residues long. V gave up 7 bases and J gave up 3 bases, with 13 bases separating them. The germline V gene encodes CDR1 SEHNR and CDR2 FQNEAQ (reference sequence). The CDR3 nucleotides are TGTGCCAGCACGGGCACAGCGGACTACAATGAGCAGTTCTTC. Its protein product is CASTGTADYNEQFF.

V gene TRBV10-3 combines with J gene TRBJ2-7, with 8 bases that match TRBD2. This CDR3 region has 17 residues. J was trimmed by 4 bases and V by 3 bases; bases with no gene match: 14. The V gene's germline CDR1 is ENHRY and CDR2 SYGVKD. For the CDR3, the DNA is TGTGCCATCAGTGATAGTGTGGGCGGCGGGGGGAGGTACGAGCAGTACTTC. Protein sequence: CAISDSVGGGGRYEQYF.

The chain uses TRBV2 and TRBJ2-1; D may be TRBD1 or TRBD2 (6 bases each). Germline CDR1 is SNHLY and CDR2 is FYNNEI. The CDR3 is 15 residues long. The V end was cut by 7 bases, the J end by 1 base, with 14 bases between. The CDR3: CASTRGTGSYNEQFF. In nucleotides, the CDR3 is TGTGCCAGCACAAGGGGGACTGGTTCCTACAATGAGCAGTTCTTC.

V and J are TRBV4-1 and TRBJ1-1; D gene unclear. V shed 0 bases and J shed 0 bases, with 14 bases lying between them. CDR1 and CDR2 (germline): MGHRA, YSYEKL. This CDR3 spans 17 amino acids. In DNA, the CDR3 is TGCGCCAGCAGCCAAGATCTACCCGGACGGCTGAACACTGAAGCTTTCTTT. Its protein is CASSQDLPGRLNTEAFF.

CDR3 DNA: TGTGCCAGCAGCTTAGGGACCTACCAACCGGGGTTCTTC. Protein: CASSLGTYQPGFF. The V call is TRBV7-9, the J call TRBJ2-1, with D hard to call. V lost 1 base, J lost 15 bases, and 16 bases lay in between. Germline V gene data show CDR1 as SEHNR and CDR2 as FQNEAQ (reference sequence). The CDR3 is made up of 13 amino acids.

J is TRBJ1-1 and V is TRBV23-1, with a possible D match to TRBD1 (6 bases). TRBV23-1 is an ORF; its function is uncertain. This CDR3 has 14 amino acids. Trimming took 3 bases from V and 0 from J, leaving 8 bases between them. The CDR3 sequence is CASSQGGLNTEAFF. Here the CDR3 DNA reads TGCGCCAGCAGTCAGGGGGGGCTGAACACTGAAGCTTTCTTT.

The chain recombines TRBV5-4 with TRBJ2-1, with 9 bases matching TRBD2. The CDR3 spans 16 residues. CDR1 SGHNT and CDR2 YYREEE come from the germline V gene (reference sequence). V dropped 2 bases and J dropped 7; count of bases not matched to a gene: 10. DNA of the CDR3: TGTGCCAGCAGCTTCGTGGCGGGAGGGGGATGGAATGAGCAGTTCTTC. It is translated as CASSFVAGGGWNEQFF.